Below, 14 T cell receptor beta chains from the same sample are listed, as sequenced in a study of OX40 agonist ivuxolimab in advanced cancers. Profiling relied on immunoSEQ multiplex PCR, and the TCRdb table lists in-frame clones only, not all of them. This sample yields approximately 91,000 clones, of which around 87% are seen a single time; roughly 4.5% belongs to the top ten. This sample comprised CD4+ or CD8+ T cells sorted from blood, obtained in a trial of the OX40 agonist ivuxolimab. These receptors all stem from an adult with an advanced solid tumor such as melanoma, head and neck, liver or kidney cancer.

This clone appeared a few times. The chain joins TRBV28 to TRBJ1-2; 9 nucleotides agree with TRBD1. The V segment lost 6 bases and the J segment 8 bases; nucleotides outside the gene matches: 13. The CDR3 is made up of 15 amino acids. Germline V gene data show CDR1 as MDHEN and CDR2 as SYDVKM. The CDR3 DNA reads TGTGCCAGCAGACCCTCTATCGACAGGGGGAAAGGCTACACCTTC. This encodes CASRPSIDRGKGYTF.

The DNA for the CDR3 is TGTGCCAGTAGTGGGGGCCCCGAACCTTACAATGAGCAGTTCTTC. Translation gives CASSGGPEPYNEQFF. The chain uses TRBV19 and TRBJ2-1, with D perhaps matching TRBD1 (6 bases). In germline, CDR1 is LNHDA, CDR2 SQIVND (reference sequence). This CDR3 is built from 15 residues. Trimming stripped 5 bases from V and 4 bases from J, with 15 bases between.

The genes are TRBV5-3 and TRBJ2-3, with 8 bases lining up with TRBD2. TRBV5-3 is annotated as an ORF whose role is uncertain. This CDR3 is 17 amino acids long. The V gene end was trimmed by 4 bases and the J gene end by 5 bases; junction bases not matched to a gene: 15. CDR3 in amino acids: CARSGSWGGRRVDTQYF. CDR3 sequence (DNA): TGTGCCAGAAGCGGCAGTTGGGGCGGGAGGCGCGTAGATACGCAGTATTTT.

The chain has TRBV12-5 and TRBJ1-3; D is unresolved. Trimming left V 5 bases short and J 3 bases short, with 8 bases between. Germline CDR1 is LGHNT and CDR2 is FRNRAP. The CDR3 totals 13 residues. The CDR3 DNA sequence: TGTGCTAGTGGTCTCGGAGGTGGAAACACCATATATTTT. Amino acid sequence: CASGLGGGNTIYF. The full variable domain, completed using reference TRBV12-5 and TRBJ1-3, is DARVTQTPRHKVTEMGQEVTMRCQPILGHNTVFWYRQTMMQGLELLAYFRNRAPLDDSGMPKDRFSAEMPDATLATLKIQPSEPRDSAVYFCASGLGGGNTIYFGEGSWLTVV.

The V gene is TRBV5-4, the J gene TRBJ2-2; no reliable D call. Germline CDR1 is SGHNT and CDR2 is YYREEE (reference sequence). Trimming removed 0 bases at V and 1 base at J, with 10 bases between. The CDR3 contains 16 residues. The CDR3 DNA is TGTGCCAGCAGCTTGGATTCTCGGCTGAACACCGGGGAGCTGTTTTTT. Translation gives CASSLDSRLNTGELFF.

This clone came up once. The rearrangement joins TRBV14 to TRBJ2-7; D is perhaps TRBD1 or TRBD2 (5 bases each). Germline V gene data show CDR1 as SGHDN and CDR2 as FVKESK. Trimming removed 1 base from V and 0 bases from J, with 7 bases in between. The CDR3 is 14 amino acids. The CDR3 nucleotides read TGTGCCAGCAGCCAAGGGGGACCCTCCTACGAGCAGTACTTC. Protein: CASSQGGPSYEQYF.

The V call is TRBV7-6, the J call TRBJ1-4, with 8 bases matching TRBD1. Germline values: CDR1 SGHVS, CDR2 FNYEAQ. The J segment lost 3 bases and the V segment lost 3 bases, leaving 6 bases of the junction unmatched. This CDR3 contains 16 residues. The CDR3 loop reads CASSLGTGAANEKLFF. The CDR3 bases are TGTGCCAGCAGCTTGGGGACAGGAGCCGCTAATGAAAAACTGTTTTTT.

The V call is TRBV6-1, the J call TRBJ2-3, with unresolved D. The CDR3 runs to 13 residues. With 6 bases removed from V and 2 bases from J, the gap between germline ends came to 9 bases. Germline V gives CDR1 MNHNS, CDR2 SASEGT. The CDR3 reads CASSAVYTDTQYF. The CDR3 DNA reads TGTGCCAGCAGCGCTGTGTACACAGATACGCAGTATTTT.

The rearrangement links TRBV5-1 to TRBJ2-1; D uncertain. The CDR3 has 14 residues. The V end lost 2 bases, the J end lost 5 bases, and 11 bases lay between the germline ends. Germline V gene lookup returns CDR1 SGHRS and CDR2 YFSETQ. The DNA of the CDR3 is TGCGCCAGCAGCTTTAGCATTTTGGACAATGAGCAGTTCTTC. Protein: CASSFSILDNEQFF.

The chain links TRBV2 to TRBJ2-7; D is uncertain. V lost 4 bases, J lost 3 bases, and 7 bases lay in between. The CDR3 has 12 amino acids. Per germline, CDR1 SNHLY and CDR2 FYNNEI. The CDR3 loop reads CASSGASYEQYV. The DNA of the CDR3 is TGTGCCAGCAGTGGGGCCAGCTACGAGCAGTACGTC.

The CDR3 loop reads CASSETTYEQFF. CDR3 coding DNA: TGCGCCAGCAGTGAGACTACTTATGAGCAGTTCTTC. The chain employs TRBV10-2 and TRBJ2-1; D ambiguous. Germline V gives CDR1 WSHSY, CDR2 SAAADI. The V gene lost 2 bases and the J gene lost 8 bases, with 7 bases spanning the gap. This CDR3 has 12 amino acids.

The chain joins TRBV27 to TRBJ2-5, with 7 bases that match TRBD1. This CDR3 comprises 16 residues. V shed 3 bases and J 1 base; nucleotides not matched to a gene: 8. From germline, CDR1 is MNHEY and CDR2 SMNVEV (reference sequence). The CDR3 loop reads CASSLRERGPQETQYF. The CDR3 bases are TGTGCCAGCAGTTTGAGGGAGAGGGGGCCCCAAGAGACCCAGTACTTC.

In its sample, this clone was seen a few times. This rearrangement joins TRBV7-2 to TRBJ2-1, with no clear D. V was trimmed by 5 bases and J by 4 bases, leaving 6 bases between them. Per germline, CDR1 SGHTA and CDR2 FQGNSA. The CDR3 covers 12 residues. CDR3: CASSKYYNEQFF. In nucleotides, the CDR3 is TGTGCCAGCAGCAAATATTACAATGAGCAGTTCTTC.

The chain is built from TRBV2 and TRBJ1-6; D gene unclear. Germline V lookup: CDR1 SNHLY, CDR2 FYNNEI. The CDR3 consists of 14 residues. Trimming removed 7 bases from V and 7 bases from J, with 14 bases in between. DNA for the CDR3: TGTGCCAGCAAGGGTAGGGCCACAAATTCACCCCTCCACTTT. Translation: CASKGRATNSPLHF.